One T cell receptor (beta chain) is described in this entry. Its antigen is still unknown. The data were taken from a study of Ad26.COV2.S vaccination and SARS-CoV-2 variants. Study results and caveats: With respect to non-spike TCR breadth, vaccine and placebo recipients were similar.

The V end was cut by 2 bases, the J end by 3 bases, with 9 bases between. CDR3 length equals 14 residues. CDR1 is SGHDN and CDR2 is FVKESK in the germline V gene. Only in-frame clones appear in the TCRdb table, and some are missing; sequencing was by immunoSEQ multiplex PCR. The profile shows about 350,000 clones, about 92% of them singletons. This sequence originates from a human donor who had recovered from COVID-19. The sequenced sample was peripheral blood, obtained after recovery from COVID-19. J is TRBJ2-3 and V is TRBV14; D unresolved. The CDR3 coding sequence is TGTGCCAGCAGCCAAATCCCCTTGACAGATACGCAGTATTTT. It codes for CASSQIPLTDTQYF. The variable domain in full, completed from reference TRBV14 and TRBJ2-3, reads EAGVTQFPSHSVIEKGQTVTLRCDPISGHDNLYWYRRVMGKEIKFLLHFVKESKQDESGMPNNRFLAERTGGTYSTLKVQPAELEDSGVYFCASSQIPLTDTQYFGPGTRLTVL.